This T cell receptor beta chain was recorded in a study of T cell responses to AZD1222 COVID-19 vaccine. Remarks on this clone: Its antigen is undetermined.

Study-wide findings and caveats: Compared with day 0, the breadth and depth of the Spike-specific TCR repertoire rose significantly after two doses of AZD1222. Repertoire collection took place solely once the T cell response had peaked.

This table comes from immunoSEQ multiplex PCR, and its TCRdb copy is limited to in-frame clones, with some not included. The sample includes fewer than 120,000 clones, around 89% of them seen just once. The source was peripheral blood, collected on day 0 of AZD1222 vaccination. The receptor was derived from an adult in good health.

The CDR3 reads CASSKRDTDYEQYF. Here the CDR3 DNA reads TGTGCCAGCAGCAAGAGGGACACCGACTACGAGCAGTACTTC. V is TRBV13 and J is TRBJ2-7; D is perhaps TRBD1 (6 bases). This CDR3 is 14 amino acids long. V dropped 5 bases and J dropped 3 bases, with 14 bases sitting between them. CDR1 is PRHDT, CDR2 FYEKMQ, per germline (reference sequence).